This TCR beta chain is drawn from a study of vaccination and CD4 T cells after COVID-19. Study-wide background: Samples after vaccination came a median around 70 days past dose two, ranging 14 to 241. Stimulation of cells relied on overlapping spike peptides derived from SARS-CoV-2, HCoV-NL63, HCoV-OC43 and HCoV-229E.

Broader study findings: Within the convalescent patients, spike mono-reactivity was found in 304 of 307 vaccine-specific clones.

Concerning this clonotype: What it binds is unknown.

The Oncomine TCR Beta short-read assay was what sequenced the DNA obtained from cultured CD4+ T cells. Each CDR3 protein gets one entry after TCRdb re-called the PCR reads with MiXCR. The repertoire consists of more than 6,000 distinct CDR3 sequences, with about two fifths occurring once and the leading ten covering approximately 37%. Germline values: CDR1 SGHNT, CDR2 YYREEE (reference sequence). The CDR3 runs 13 residues. The V gene lost 1 base and the J gene lost 8 bases, with 12 bases spanning the gap. Treatment here: approximately 11-day PBMC culture with coronavirus spike peptide pools or control peptides (ViraFEST assay). Investigators obtained the unexposed donor's CD4+ T cells before the COVID-19 pandemic (2011-2018). TCR sequencing followed the expansion of antigen-specific T cells with peptide pools in ViraFEST.

The gene calls are TRBV5-4 and TRBJ1-2; TRBD1 might be the D (5 bases). What was sequenced was CD4+ T cells from blood, cultured in vitro. The TCR was taken from a human donor in good health. This CDR3 is CASSLRAGQGYTF. CDR3 in DNA: TGTGCCAGCAGCTTGCGGGCAGGGCAAGGCTACACCTTC.